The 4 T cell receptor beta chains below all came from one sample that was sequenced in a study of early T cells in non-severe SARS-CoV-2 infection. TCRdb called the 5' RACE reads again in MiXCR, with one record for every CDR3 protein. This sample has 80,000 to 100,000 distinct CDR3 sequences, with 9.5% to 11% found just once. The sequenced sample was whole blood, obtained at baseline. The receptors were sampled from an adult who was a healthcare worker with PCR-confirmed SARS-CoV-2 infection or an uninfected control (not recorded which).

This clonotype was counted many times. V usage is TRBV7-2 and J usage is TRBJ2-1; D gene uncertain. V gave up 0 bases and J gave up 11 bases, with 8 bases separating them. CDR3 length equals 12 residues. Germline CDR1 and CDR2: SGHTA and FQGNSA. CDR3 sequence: CASSLAHNQQFF. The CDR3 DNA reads TGTGCCAGCAGCTTAGCGCACAACCAGCAGTTCTTC.

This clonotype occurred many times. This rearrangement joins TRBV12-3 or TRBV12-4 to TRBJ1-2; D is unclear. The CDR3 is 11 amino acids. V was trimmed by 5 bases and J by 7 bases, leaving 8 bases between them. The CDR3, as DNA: TGTGCCAGCAGTAACCTCGGTGGCTACACCTTC. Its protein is CASSNLGGYTF.

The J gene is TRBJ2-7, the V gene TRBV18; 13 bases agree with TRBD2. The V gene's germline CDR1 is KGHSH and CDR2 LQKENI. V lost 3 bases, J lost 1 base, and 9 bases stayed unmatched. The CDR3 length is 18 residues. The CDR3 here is CASSPTRTSGSGSYEQYF. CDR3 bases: TGTGCCAGCTCACCTACCCGGACTAGCGGGAGTGGTTCCTACGAGCAGTACTTC.

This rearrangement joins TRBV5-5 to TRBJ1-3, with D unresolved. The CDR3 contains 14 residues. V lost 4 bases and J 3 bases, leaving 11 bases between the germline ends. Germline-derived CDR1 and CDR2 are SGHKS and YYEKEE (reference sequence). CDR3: CASSPQTSGNTIYF. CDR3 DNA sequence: TGTGCCAGCAGCCCCCAAACGAGTGGAAACACCATATATTTT.